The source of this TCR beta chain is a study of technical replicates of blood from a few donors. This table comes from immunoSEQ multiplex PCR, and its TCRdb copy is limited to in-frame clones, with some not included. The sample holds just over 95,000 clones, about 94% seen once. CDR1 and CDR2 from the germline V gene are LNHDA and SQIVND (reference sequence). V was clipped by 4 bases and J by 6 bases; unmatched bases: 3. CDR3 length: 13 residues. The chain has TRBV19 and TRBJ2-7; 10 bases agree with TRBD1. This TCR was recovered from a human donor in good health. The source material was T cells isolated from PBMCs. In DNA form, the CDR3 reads TGTGCCAGTAGTAGACAGGGGGCTGGCGAGCAGTACTTC. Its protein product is CASSRQGAGEQYF.